The 25 T cell receptor beta chains listed next were all sequenced from one sample in a study of cytomegalovirus exposure and HLA in healthy donors (TCRdb year 2017). Receptors were amplified or captured by the immunoSEQ multiplex PCR assay. The multiplex PCR relied on a mix of 60 forward primers for TCR Vbeta segments and 13 reverse primers for TCR Jbeta segments. The clones in this table, taken by TCRdb from immuneACCESS, are in-frame only. Not every clone is retained; where verified, under half of the shortfall comes from an unresolved V gene, and the cause of the rest is unknown. The sample table holds 85,000 to 130,000 clones, of which over 70% were seen once. The top ten constitute roughly 0.79% of the sample. Sequenced input: PBMCs. The receptor source for this set is a boy aged 5 to 17 in good health and CMV-seronegative.

CDR3 in DNA: TGTGCCAGCAGTTTATCGGGGACAGGGGTGTACGAGCAGTACTTC. It translates to CASSLSGTGVYEQYF. The chain links TRBV27 to TRBJ2-7; 10 bases fit TRBD1. V shed 0 bases, J shed 4 bases, and the junction held 3 bases outside the gene matches. The germline gives CDR1 MNHEY, CDR2 SMNVEV (reference sequence). This CDR3 spans 15 amino acids.

The V gene is TRBV2, the J gene TRBJ2-7, with TRBD2 identical over 7 bases. CDR1 and CDR2 from the germline V gene are SNHLY and FYNNEI. The CDR3 has 13 amino acids. Losses at the gene ends were 9 bases for V and 2 bases for J; bases not matched to a gene: 7. The CDR3 bases are TGTGCCAGTGGGCTAGCGGAGACCTACGAGCAGTACTTC. Its translation is CASGLAETYEQYF. The variable domain in full, completed from reference TRBV2 and TRBJ2-7, reads EPEVTQTPSHQVTQMGQEVILRCVPISNHLYFYWYRQILGQKVEFLVSFYNNEISEKSEIFDDQFSVERPDGSNFTLKIRSTKLEDSAMYFCASGLAETYEQYFGPGTRLTVT.

The chain recombines TRBV6-1 with TRBJ2-1; a possible D gene is TRBD2 (7 bases). Germline values: CDR1 MNHNS, CDR2 SASEGT. The CDR3 extends over 14 amino acids. The V end was cut by 4 bases, the J end by 5 bases, with 12 bases between. The CDR3 loop reads CASSATGRDNEQFF. DNA of the CDR3: TGTGCCAGCAGTGCAACAGGGAGGGACAATGAGCAGTTCTTC.

The chain combines TRBV13 with TRBJ2-2; unclear D gene. The CDR3 spans 15 residues. V lost 0 bases and J 1 base, leaving 6 bases between the germline ends. The germline CDR1 and CDR2 sequences are PRHDT and FYEKMQ (reference sequence). The chain's CDR3 is CASSLGLLNTGELFF. In DNA form, the CDR3 reads TGTGCCAGCAGCTTAGGCCTCCTGAACACCGGGGAGCTGTTTTTT.

The chain carries TRBV5-6 and TRBJ2-5; D perhaps matches TRBD1 (5 bases). V was clipped by 0 bases and J by 4 bases, with 10 bases between them. The germline CDR1 and CDR2 sequences are SGHDT and YYEEEE. CDR3 length: 14 residues. CDR3 region: CASSLALQGETQYF. CDR3 DNA: TGTGCCAGCAGCTTGGCACTCCAGGGAGAGACCCAGTACTTC.

The chain joins TRBV7-2 to TRBJ1-5; a possible D gene is TRBD1 (5 bases). Trimming took 1 base from V and 5 from J, leaving 12 bases between them. CDR1 SGHTA and CDR2 FQGNSA come from the germline V gene. There are 15 residues in the CDR3. The CDR3 here is CASSLGGDGDQPQHF. In DNA form, the CDR3 reads TGTGCCAGCAGCTTAGGGGGGGACGGGGATCAGCCCCAGCATTTT.

The genes are TRBV28 and TRBJ1-4, with D perhaps matching TRBD1 (6 bases). V lost 4 bases to trimming and J lost 3 bases, with 15 bases between them. CDR3 length: 16 amino acids. Per the germline V gene, CDR1 is MDHEN and CDR2 is SYDVKM. The CDR3 protein is CASSSLMTGSNEKLFF. The DNA for the CDR3 is TGTGCCAGCAGTTCCCTCATGACAGGTTCTAATGAAAAACTGTTTTTT.

The V and J genes are TRBV4-2 and TRBJ2-5; D is unresolved. V gave up 2 bases and J gave up 1 base, with 8 bases separating them. The CDR3 spans 14 residues. CDR1 is LGHNA and CDR2 is YNFKEQ in the germline V gene. CDR3 bases: TGTGCCAGCAGCCAACGGGTTAGCCAAGAGACCCAGTACTTC. Translated, it gives CASSQRVSQETQYF.

The V and J genes are TRBV4-1 and TRBJ2-5, with 8 nucleotides matching TRBD2. The CDR3 covers 16 residues. V lost 4 bases and J lost 2; bases outside the gene matches: 9. The germline CDR1 and CDR2 sequences are MGHRA and YSYEKL. The CDR3 loop reads CASSLVSGLGQETQYF. The CDR3 DNA reads TGCGCCAGCAGCCTCGTATCGGGACTAGGACAAGAGACCCAGTACTTC.

The chain employs TRBV9 and TRBJ2-7, with 10 bases lining up with TRBD1. The length of the CDR3 is 13 residues. Germline V lookup: CDR1 SGDLS, CDR2 YYNGEE. The trim removed 3 bases at V and 6 bases at J, leaving 3 bases unmatched. The DNA for the CDR3 is TGTGCCAGCAGCGAGACAGGGGGCAGCGAGCAGTACTTC. Its protein is CASSETGGSEQYF.

This clone was detected once. The chain joins TRBV19 to TRBJ2-5, with 9 positions matching TRBD1. The CDR3 totals 14 residues. Per germline, CDR1 LNHDA and CDR2 SQIVND (reference sequence). V was clipped by 6 bases and J by 5 bases; unmatched bases: 7. The CDR3 nucleotides are TGTGCCAGTAGACGGGACAGGGAGGGGGAGACCCAGTACTTC. Its protein is CASRRDREGETQYF. The entire variable domain, with the rest obtained from reference TRBV19 and TRBJ2-5, is as follows: DGGITQSPKYLFRKEGQNVTLSCEQNLNHDAMYWYRQDPGQGLRLIYYSQIVNDFQKGDIAEGYSVSREKKESFPLTVTSAQKNPTAFYLCASRRDREGETQYFGPGTRLLVL.

J is TRBJ1-2 and V is TRBV27; 7 bases are a match to TRBD1. Trimming took 4 bases from V and 5 from J; bases not matched to a gene: 7. The CDR3 covers 14 residues. Looked up from germline, CDR1 is MNHEY and CDR2 is SMNVEV (reference sequence). The CDR3 region is CASSSLGTDYGYTF. The CDR3 DNA reads as TGTGCCAGCAGTTCTCTGGGGACAGATTATGGCTACACCTTC.

The V and J genes are TRBV6-5 and TRBJ1-4; D not certain. This CDR3 region has 15 residues. The germline V gene has CDR1 MNHEY and CDR2 SVGAGI. Trimming removed 6 bases from V and 4 bases from J, with 15 bases in between. CDR3 residues: CASSRGSNRNEKLFF. For the CDR3, the DNA is TGTGCCAGCAGCCGCGGCTCTAACCGTAATGAAAAACTGTTTTTT.

This chain connects TRBV28 to TRBJ2-1, with TRBD2 identical over 8 bases. CDR3 length: 17 residues. Germline loops: CDR1 MDHEN, CDR2 SYDVKM. The V gene end was trimmed by 3 bases and the J gene end by 3 bases; junction bases not matched to a gene: 10. As DNA, the CDR3 is TGTGCCAGCAGTTTTCCTCCCCTAGCGGGCTACTACAATGAGCAGTTCTTC. This codes for CASSFPPLAGYYNEQFF.

The genes are TRBV6-1 and TRBJ2-7; D is possibly TRBD1 (6 bases). CDR3 length: 15 amino acids. Trimming took off 5 bases at V and 3 bases at J, with 17 bases between the two ends. Germline CDR1 is MNHNS and CDR2 is SASEGT. The chain's CDR3 is CASSPLQGPSYEQYF. The CDR3 coding sequence is TGTGCCAGCAGTCCACTACAGGGACCCAGCTACGAGCAGTACTTC.

The CDR3 spells CASSLGLDRGLYGYTF. The CDR3 DNA reads as TGTGCCAGCAGCTTAGGGCTGGACAGGGGACTCTATGGCTACACCTTC. V gene TRBV7-9 combines with J gene TRBJ1-2; 9 bases are shared with TRBD1. Germline V gene sequence: CDR1 SEHNR, CDR2 FQNEAQ (reference sequence). V was clipped by 1 base and J by 4 bases; unmatched bases: 7. The CDR3 runs to 16 residues.

This CDR3 reads CASSLGLAGDQETQYF. CDR3 coding DNA: TGTGCCAGCAGCTTAGGCCTAGCGGGTGACCAAGAGACCCAGTACTTC. The genes are TRBV7-9 and TRBJ2-5, with 8 bases fitting TRBD2. CDR3 length: 16 amino acids. Unmatched junction bases numbered 4, after V lost 1 base and J lost 0 bases. The germline CDR1 and CDR2 sequences are SEHNR and FQNEAQ (reference sequence).

The chain has TRBV6-1 and TRBJ1-1, with TRBD1 matching over 7 bases. Germline trimming cut 3 bases from V and 1 base from J; bases unmatched to any gene: 5. The CDR3 runs 15 residues. Germline lookup yields CDR1 MNHNS and CDR2 SASEGT. The CDR3 region is CASSEPGQQNTEAFF. CDR3 sequence (DNA): TGTGCCAGCAGTGAGCCGGGACAGCAGAACACTGAAGCTTTCTTT.

The chain has TRBV5-6 and TRBJ1-2; tentatively, D is TRBD1 (5 bases). The germline V gene has CDR1 SGHDT and CDR2 YYEEEE. Trimming left V 0 bases short and J 4 bases short, with 16 bases between. CDR3 length: 16 residues. The CDR3 coding sequence is TGTGCCAGCAGCTTGGCCCGGACACTGGGCCGCTATGGCTACACCTTC. This encodes CASSLARTLGRYGYTF.

A single count supports this clone. The chain is built from TRBV19 and TRBJ2-6, with 8 bases aligning to TRBD1. Germline V gene lookup returns CDR1 LNHDA and CDR2 SQIVND (reference sequence). Trimming took 6 bases from V and 1 from J; bases not matched to a gene: 8. The CDR3 has 17 residues. The CDR3 sequence: CASSNRQGRSGANVLTF. In DNA, the CDR3 is TGTGCCAGTAGCAACAGACAGGGGCGGTCTGGGGCCAACGTCCTGACTTTC.

The chain has TRBV15 and TRBJ2-5; D is unresolved. The V and J ends lost 0 bases and 5 bases respectively, with 10 bases between them. Germline lookup yields CDR1 LNHNV and CDR2 YYDKDF (reference sequence). CDR3 length: 14 residues. The CDR3 protein is CATSRDGGGETQYF. In DNA, the CDR3 is TGTGCCACCAGCAGAGATGGCGGTGGGGAGACCCAGTACTTC.

Written as DNA, the CDR3 is TGCAGCGTCGACAACTCTGGGGCCAACGTCCTGACTTTC. It codes for CSVDNSGANVLTF. The V and J genes are TRBV29-1 and TRBJ2-6; D gene unclear. The CDR3 has 13 residues. Germline assignment: CDR1 SQVTM and CDR2 ANQGSEA. With 6 bases removed from V and 0 bases from J, the gap between germline ends came to 6 bases.

This clone turned up a few times. The J gene is TRBJ1-1, the V gene TRBV4-1; TRBD1 is a possible D gene (6 bases). Germline V gives CDR1 MGHRA, CDR2 YSYEKL. The V end lost 2 bases, the J end lost 4 bases, and 11 bases lay between the germline ends. The CDR3 extends over 14 amino acids. In DNA, the CDR3 is TGCGCCAGCAGCCAACCCTCACAGGGCACTGAAGCTTTCTTT. Translation: CASSQPSQGTEAFF.

The genes are TRBV5-5 and TRBJ2-7; D is possibly TRBD2 (5 bases). This CDR3 comprises 14 residues. V was shortened by 1 base and J by 4 bases, with 12 bases between the two germline ends. Germline CDR1 reads SGHKS; CDR2 reads YYEKEE (reference sequence). The DNA for the CDR3 is TGTGCCAGCAGCTTGCCGGGAACCAAGTACGAGCAGTACTTC. Protein: CASSLPGTKYEQYF.

The chain recombines TRBV9 with TRBJ1-2; perhaps TRBD1 as D (5 bases). Germline CDR1 reads SGDLS; CDR2 reads YYNGEE. The V end was cut by 4 bases, the J end by 3 bases, with 13 bases between. The CDR3 extends over 14 amino acids. The CDR3 spells CASSPSRADYGYTF. In DNA, the CDR3 is TGTGCCAGCAGCCCCTCCAGGGCCGACTATGGCTACACCTTC.